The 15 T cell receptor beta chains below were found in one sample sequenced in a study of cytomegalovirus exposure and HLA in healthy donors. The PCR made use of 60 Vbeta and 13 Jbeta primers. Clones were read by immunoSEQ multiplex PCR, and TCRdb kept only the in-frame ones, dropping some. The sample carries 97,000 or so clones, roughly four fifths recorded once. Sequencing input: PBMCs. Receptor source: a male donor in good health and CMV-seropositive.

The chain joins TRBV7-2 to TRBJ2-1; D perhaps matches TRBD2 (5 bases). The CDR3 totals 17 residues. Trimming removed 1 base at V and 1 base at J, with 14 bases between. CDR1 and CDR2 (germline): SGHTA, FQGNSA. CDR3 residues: CASSLVMWEISYNEQFF. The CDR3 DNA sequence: TGTGCCAGCAGCTTAGTCATGTGGGAGATATCCTACAATGAGCAGTTCTTC.

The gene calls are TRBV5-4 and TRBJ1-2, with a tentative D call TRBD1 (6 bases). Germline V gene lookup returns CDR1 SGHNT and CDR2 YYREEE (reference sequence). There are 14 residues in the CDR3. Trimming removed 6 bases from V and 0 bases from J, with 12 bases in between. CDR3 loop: CASTSGATNYGYTF. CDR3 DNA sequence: TGTGCCAGCACCTCAGGGGCGACTAACTATGGCTACACCTTC.

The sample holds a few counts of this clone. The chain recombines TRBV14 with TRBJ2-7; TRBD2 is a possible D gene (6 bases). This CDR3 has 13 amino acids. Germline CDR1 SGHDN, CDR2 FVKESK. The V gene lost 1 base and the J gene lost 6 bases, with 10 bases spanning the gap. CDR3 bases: TGTGCCAGCAGCCAAGTCGGGGGAGCCGAGCAGTACTTC. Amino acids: CASSQVGGAEQYF.

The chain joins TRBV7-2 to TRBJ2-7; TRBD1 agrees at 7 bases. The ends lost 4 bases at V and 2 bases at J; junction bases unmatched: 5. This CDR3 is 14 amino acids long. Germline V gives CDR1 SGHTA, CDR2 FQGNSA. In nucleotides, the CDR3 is TGTGCCAGCAGCTCAGGGGACAGACCCTACGAGCAGTACTTC. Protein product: CASSSGDRPYEQYF.

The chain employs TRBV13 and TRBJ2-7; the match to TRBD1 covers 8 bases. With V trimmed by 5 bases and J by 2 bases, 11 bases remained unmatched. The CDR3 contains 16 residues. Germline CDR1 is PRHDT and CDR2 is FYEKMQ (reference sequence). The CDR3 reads CASSRQGAGSTYEQYF. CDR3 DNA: TGTGCCAGCAGCCGCCAGGGGGCTGGGTCTACCTACGAGCAGTACTTC. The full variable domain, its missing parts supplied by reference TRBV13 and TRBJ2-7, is AAGVIQSPRHLIKEKRETATLKCYPIPRHDTVYWYQQGPGQDPQFLISFYEKMQSDKGSIPDRFSAQQFSDYHSELNMSSLELGDSALYFCASSRQGAGSTYEQYFGPGTRLTVT.

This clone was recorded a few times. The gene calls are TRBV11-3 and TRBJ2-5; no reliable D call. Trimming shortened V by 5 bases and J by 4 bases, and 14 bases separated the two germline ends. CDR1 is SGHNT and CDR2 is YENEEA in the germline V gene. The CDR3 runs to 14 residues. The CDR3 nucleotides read TGTGCCAGCAGCCCCCGCGGATCCGTAGAGACCCAGTACTTC. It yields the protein CASSPRGSVETQYF.

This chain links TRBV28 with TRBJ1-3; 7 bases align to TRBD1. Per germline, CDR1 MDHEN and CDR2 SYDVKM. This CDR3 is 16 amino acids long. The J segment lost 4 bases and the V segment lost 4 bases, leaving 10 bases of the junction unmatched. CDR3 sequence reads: CASSSSGGTFGNTIYF. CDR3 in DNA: TGTGCCAGCAGTTCGTCAGGGGGTACCTTCGGAAACACCATATATTTT.

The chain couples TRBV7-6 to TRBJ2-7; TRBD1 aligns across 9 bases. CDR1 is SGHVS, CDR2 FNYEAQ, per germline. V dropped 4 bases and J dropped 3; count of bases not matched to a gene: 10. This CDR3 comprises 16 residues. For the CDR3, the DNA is TGTGCCAGCAGCTCCAGACCGGGACAGGGATTCTACGAGCAGTACTTC. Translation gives CASSSRPGQGFYEQYF.

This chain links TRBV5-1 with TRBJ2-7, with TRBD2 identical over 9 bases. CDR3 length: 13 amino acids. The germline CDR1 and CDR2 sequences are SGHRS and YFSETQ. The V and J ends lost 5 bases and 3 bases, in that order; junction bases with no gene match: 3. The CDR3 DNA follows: TGCGCCAGCAGAGAGACTAGCGGCTACGAGCAGTACTTC. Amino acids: CASRETSGYEQYF. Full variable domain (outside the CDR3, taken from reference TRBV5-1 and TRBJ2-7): KAGVTQTPRYLIKTRGQQVTLSCSPISGHRSVSWYQQTPGQGLQFLFEYFSETQRNKGNFPGRFSGRQFSNSRSEMNVSTLELGDSALYLCASRETSGYEQYFGPGTRLTVT.

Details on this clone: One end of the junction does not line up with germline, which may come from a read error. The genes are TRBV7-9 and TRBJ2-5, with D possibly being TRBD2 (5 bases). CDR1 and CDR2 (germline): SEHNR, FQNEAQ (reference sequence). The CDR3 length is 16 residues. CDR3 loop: CSSSLNPAERGETQYF. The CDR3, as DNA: TGTTCCAGCAGCTTGAATCCAGCGGAAAGAGGGGAGACCCAGTACTTC.

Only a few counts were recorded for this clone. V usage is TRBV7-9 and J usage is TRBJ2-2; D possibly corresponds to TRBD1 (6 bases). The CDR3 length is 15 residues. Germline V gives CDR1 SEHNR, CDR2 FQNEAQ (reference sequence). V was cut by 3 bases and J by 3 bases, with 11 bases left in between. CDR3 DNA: TGTGCCAGCAGCTTGCCCGGGACATACACCGGGGAGCTGTTTTTT. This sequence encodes CASSLPGTYTGELFF.

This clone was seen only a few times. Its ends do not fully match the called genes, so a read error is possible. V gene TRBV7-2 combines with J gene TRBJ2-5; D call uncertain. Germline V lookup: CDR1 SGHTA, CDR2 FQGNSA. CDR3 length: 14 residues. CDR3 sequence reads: CASSRSNSQDTQYF. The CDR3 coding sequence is TGTGCCAGCAGCCGCAGTAACAGTCAAGATACCCAGTACTTC.

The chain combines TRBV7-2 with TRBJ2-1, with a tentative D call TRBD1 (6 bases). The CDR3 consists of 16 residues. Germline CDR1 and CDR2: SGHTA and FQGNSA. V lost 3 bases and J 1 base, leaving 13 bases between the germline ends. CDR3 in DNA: TGTGCCAGCAGCTTGGATGGACAGAAGTCCTACAATGAGCAGTTCTTC. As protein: CASSLDGQKSYNEQFF.

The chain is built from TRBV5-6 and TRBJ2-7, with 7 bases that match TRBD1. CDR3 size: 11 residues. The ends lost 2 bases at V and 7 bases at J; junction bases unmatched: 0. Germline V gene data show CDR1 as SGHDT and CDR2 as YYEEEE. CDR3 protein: CASSFRGEQYF. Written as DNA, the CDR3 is TGTGCCAGCAGCTTCAGGGGGGAGCAGTACTTC.

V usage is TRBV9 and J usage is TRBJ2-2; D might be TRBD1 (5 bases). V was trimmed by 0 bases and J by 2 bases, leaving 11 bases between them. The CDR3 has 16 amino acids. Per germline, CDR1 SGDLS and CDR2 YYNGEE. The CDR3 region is CASSVGWTTNTGELFF. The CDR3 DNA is TGTGCCAGCAGCGTAGGGTGGACAACCAACACCGGGGAGCTGTTTTTT.